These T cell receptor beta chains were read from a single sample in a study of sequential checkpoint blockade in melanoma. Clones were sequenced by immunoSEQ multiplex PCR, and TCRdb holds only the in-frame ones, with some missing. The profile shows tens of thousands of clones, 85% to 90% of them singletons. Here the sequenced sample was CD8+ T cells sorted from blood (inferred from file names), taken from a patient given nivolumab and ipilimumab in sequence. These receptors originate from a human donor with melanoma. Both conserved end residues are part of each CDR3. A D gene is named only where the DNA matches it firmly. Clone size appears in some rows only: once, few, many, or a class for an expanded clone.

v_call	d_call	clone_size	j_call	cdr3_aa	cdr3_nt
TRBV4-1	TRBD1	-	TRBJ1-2	CASSQWTGGDYGYTF	TGCGCCAGCAGCCAATGGACAGGGGGTGACTATGGCTACACCTTC
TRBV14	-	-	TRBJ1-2	CASSNGISYGYTF	TGTGCCAGCAGCAACGGGATCTCGTATGGCTACACCTTC
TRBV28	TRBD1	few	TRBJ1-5	CASRPGQGSQPQHF	TGTGCCAGCAGGCCGGGACAGGGTTCGCAGCCCCAGCATTTT
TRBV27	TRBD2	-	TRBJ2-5	CASSLGASGSKETQYF	TGTGCCAGCAGTCTTGGGGCTAGCGGGAGTAAAGAGACCCAGTACTTC
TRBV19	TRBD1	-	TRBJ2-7	CASSFPGTGIYEQYF	TGTGCCAGTAGTTTTCCCGGGACAGGGATATACGAGCAGTACTTC
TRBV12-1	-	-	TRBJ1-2	CASSVHRDLIHNYGYTF	TGTGCCAGCAGCGTACACAGAGACCTAATCCATAACTATGGCTACACCTTC
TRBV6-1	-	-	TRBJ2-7	CASSPGLGYEQYF	TGTGCCAGCAGTCCGGGACTCGGCTACGAGCAGTACTTC
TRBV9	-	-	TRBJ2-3	CASSVWGTSTDTQYF	TGTGCCAGCAGCGTATGGGGGACTAGCACAGATACGCAGTATTTT
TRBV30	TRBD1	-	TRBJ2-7	CAWSVGQGNYEQYF	TGTGCCTGGAGTGTAGGACAGGGGAACTACGAGCAGTACTTC
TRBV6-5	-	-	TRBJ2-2	CASSPTAGPGELFF	TGTGCCAGCAGCCCCACTGCGGGGCCCGGGGAGCTGTTTTTT
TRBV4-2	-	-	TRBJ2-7	CASSQGISSYEQYF	TGTGCCAGCAGCCAAGGAATCAGCTCCTACGAGCAGTACTTC
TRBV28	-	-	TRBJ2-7	CASSSTGNEQYF	TGTGCCAGCAGTTCGACAGGCAACGAGCAGTACTTC
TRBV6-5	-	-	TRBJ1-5	CASSYSRQVKPQHF	TGTGCCAGCAGTTACTCTCGGCAGGTTAAGCCCCAGCATTTT
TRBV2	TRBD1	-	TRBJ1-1	CASSWDRRNTEAFF	TGTGCCAGCAGTTGGGACAGAAGGAACACTGAAGCTTTCTTT
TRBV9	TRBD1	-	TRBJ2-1	CASSLRTGGSFNEQFF	TGTGCCAGCAGCTTGCGAACAGGGGGCTCGTTCAATGAGCAGTTCTTC
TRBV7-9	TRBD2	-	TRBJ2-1	CASSPRTSGSYNEQFF	TGTGCCAGCAGCCCTCGTACTAGCGGGAGTTATAATGAGCAGTTCTTC
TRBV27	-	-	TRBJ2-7	CASSTLGYEQYF	TGTGCCAGCTCCACGCTCGGGTACGAGCAGTACTTC
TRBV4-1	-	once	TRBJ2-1	CASSQVGTGVYNEQFF	TGCGCCAGCAGCCAAGTTGGAACGGGGGTCTACAATGAGCAGTTCTTC